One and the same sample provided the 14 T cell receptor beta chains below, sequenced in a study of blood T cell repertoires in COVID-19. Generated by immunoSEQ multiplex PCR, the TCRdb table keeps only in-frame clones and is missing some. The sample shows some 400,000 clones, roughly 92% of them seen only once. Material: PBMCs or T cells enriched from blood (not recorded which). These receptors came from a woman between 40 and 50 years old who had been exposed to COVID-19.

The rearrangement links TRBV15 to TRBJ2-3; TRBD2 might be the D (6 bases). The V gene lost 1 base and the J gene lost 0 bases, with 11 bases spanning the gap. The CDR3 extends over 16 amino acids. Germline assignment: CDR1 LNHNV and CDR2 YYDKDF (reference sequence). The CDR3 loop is CATSRAGVTSTDTQYF. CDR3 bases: TGTGCCACCAGCAGAGCGGGAGTGACGAGCACAGATACGCAGTATTTT.

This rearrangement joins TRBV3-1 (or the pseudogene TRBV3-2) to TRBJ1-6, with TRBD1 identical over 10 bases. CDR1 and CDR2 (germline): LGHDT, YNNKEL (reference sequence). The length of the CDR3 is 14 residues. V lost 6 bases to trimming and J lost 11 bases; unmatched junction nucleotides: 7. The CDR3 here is CASSQGTGVTPLHF. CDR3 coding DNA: TGTGCCAGCAGTCAGGGGACAGGGGTGACACCCCTCCACTTT.

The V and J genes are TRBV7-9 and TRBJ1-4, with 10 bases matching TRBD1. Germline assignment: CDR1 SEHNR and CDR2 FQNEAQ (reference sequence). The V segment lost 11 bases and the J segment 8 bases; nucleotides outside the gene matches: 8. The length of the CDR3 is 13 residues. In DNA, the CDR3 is TGTGCCTGCGACGGACAGGGGGAAGAAAAACTGTTTTTT. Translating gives CACDGQGEEKLFF.

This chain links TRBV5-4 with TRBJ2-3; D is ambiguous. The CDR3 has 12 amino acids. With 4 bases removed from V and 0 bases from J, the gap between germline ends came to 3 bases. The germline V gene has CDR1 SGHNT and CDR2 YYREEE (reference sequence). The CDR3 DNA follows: TGTGCCAGCAGCCTTAGCACAGATACGCAGTATTTT. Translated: CASSLSTDTQYF.

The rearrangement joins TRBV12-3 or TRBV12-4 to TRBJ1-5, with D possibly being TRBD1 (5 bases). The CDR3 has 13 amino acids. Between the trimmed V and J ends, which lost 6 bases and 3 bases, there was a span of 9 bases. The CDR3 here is CASRPQVNQPQHF. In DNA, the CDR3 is TGTGCCAGCAGACCACAGGTCAATCAGCCCCAGCATTTT.

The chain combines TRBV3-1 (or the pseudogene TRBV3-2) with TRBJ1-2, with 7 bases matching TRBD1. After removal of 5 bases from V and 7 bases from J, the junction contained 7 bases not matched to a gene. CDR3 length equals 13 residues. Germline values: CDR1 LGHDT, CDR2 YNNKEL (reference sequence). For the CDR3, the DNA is TGTGCCAGCAGCACGGGGACAGACGGTGGCTACACCTTC. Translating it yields CASSTGTDGGYTF.

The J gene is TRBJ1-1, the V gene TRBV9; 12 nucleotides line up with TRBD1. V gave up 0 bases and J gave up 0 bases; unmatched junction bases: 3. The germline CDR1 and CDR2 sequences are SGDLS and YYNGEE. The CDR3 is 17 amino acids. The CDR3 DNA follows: TGTGCCAGCAGCGTAGGGGACAGGGGGCGGGTGAACACTGAAGCTTTCTTT. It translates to CASSVGDRGRVNTEAFF.

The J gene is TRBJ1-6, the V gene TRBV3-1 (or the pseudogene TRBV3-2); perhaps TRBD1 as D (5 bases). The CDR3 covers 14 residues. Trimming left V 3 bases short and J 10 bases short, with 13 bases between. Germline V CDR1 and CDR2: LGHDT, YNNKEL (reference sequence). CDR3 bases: TGTGCCAGCAGCCACCTCAGGGTTGAGTCACCCCTCCACTTT. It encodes CASSHLRVESPLHF.

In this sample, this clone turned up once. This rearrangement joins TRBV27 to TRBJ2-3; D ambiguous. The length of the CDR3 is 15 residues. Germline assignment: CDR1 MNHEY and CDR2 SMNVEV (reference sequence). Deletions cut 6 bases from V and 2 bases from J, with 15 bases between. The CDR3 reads CASSLSRGSTDTQYF. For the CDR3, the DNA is TGTGCCAGCAGCCTTTCCCGCGGCTCCACAGATACGCAGTATTTT.

The CDR3 DNA follows: TGTGCCAGCACCGGACTCGCAAATGAGCAGTTCTTC. This gives the protein CASTGLANEQFF. The chain carries TRBV12-3 or TRBV12-4 and TRBJ2-1; D is possibly TRBD2 (5 bases). The germline V and J ends were trimmed by 7 bases and 7 bases, with 11 bases remaining between them. CDR3 length equals 12 residues.

The CDR3 is CASTLTLSNQPQHF. The CDR3 DNA follows: TGTGCCAGCACGTTGACTCTCTCCAATCAGCCCCAGCATTTT. This chain uses TRBV6-5 with TRBJ1-5; D call uncertain. Germline V gives CDR1 MNHEY, CDR2 SVGAGI. This CDR3 comprises 14 residues. V was trimmed by 7 bases and J by 3 bases, leaving 13 bases between them.

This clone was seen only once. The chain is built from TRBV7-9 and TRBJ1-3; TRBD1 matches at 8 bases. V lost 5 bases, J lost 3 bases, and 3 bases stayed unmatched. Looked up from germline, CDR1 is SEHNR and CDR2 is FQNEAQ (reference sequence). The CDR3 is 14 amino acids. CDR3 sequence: CASSRTGGGNTIYF. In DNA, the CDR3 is TGTGCCAGCAGCCGCACAGGGGGTGGAAACACCATATATTTT.

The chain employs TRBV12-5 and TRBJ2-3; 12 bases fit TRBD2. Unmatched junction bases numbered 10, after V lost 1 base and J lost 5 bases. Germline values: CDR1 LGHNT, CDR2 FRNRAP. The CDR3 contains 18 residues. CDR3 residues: CASGLGRRLAGVGDTQYF. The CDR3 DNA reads TGTGCTAGTGGTTTGGGACGAAGACTAGCGGGGGTGGGAGATACGCAGTATTTT.

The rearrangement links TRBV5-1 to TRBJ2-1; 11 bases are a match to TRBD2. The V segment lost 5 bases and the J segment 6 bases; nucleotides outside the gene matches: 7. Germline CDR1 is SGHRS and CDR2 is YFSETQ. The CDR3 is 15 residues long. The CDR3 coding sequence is TGCGCCAGCAGAGAGATACTAGCGGGAGTCAATGAGCAGTTCTTC. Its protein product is CASREILAGVNEQFF.